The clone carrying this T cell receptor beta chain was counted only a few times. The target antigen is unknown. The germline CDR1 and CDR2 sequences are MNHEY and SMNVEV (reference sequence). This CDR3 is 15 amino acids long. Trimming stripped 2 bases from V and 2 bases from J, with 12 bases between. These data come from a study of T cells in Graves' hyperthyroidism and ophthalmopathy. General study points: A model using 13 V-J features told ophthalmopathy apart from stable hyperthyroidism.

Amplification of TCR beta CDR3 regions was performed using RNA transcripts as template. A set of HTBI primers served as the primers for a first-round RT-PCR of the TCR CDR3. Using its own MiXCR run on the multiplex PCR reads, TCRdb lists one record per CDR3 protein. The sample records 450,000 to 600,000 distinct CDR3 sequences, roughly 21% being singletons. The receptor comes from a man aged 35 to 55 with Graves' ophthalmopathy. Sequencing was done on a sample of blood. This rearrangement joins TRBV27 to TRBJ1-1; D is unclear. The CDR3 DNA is TGTGCCAGCAGTTTAAAGTCTCCGCCCAACACTGAAGCTTTCTTT. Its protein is CASSLKSPPNTEAFF.